The 19 T cell receptor beta chains in this list originate from one sample, sequenced in a study of blood T cell repertoires in COVID-19. The table came from immunoSEQ multiplex PCR; TCRdb's copy has only in-frame clones and leaves some out. The profile shows 350,000 to 450,000 clones, about 90% of them singletons. Sequenced: PBMCs or T cells enriched from blood (not recorded which). The receptors shown here come from a man in his forties or fifties in a cohort exposed to, infected with or recovered from COVID-19 (not recorded which).

The chain couples TRBV3-1 (or the pseudogene TRBV3-2) to TRBJ2-3, with TRBD1 identical over 7 bases. Per the germline V gene, CDR1 is LGHDT and CDR2 is YNNKEL (reference sequence). The CDR3 is made up of 14 amino acids. Unmatched junction bases numbered 2, after V lost 1 base and J lost 4 bases. Here the CDR3 reads CASSQATGSDTQYF. Written as DNA, the CDR3 is TGTGCCAGCAGCCAAGCGACAGGGTCAGATACGCAGTATTTT.

The rearrangement joins TRBV5-5 to TRBJ2-1; 10 bases match TRBD1. Germline loops: CDR1 SGHKS, CDR2 YYEKEE (reference sequence). Losses at the gene ends were 0 bases for V and 8 bases for J; bases not matched to a gene: 17. The CDR3 is 19 amino acids. The CDR3 is CASSLDVFTRQGAGDEQFF. CDR3 nucleotide sequence: TGTGCCAGCAGCTTGGACGTTTTTACGCGACAGGGGGCGGGGGATGAGCAGTTCTTC.

Note on this clone: Other DNA sequences of this sample code for an identical CDR3. The genes are TRBV19 and TRBJ2-7; the match to TRBD1 covers 7 bases. This CDR3 comprises 14 residues. Germline CDR1 reads LNHDA; CDR2 reads SQIVND (reference sequence). V dropped 3 bases and J dropped 2; count of bases not matched to a gene: 4. The CDR3 sequence: CASSIGTVTYEQYF. Written as DNA, the CDR3 is TGTGCCAGTAGTATTGGGACAGTCACCTACGAGCAGTACTTC. The full variable domain, in which reference TRBV19 and TRBJ2-7 provide the parts outside the CDR3, is DGGITQSPKYLFRKEGQNVTLSCEQNLNHDAMYWYRQDPGQGLRLIYYSQIVNDFQKGDIAEGYSVSREKKESFPLTVTSAQKNPTAFYLCASSIGTVTYEQYFGPGTRLTVT.

This chain links TRBV2 with TRBJ2-1; 7 bases fit TRBD1. This CDR3 has 14 amino acids. Germline lookup yields CDR1 SNHLY and CDR2 FYNNEI. The junction had 5 bases not matched to a gene; V was cut back by 7 bases and J by 2 bases. CDR3 sequence: CASTGTVPYNEQFF. CDR3 bases: TGTGCCAGCACCGGGACAGTACCCTACAATGAGCAGTTCTTC.

The chain couples TRBV6-5 to TRBJ2-7, with D maybe TRBD1 (7 bases). The CDR3 length is 14 residues. Trimming cost V 6 bases and J 5 bases, with 17 bases left between them. Germline V gene data show CDR1 as MNHEY and CDR2 as SVGAGI. The CDR3 here is CASRSRTGGDEQYF. The CDR3, as DNA: TGTGCCAGCAGATCTCGGACAGGAGGGGACGAGCAGTACTTC.

The V gene is TRBV7-9, the J gene TRBJ1-1; D is ambiguous. Trimming removed 1 base at V and 1 base at J, with 10 bases between. CDR1 SEHNR and CDR2 FQNEAQ come from the germline V gene (reference sequence). The CDR3 runs 15 residues. CDR3 DNA sequence: TGTGCCAGCAGCTTAGGAGCTAATGAGAACACTGAAGCTTTCTTT. This translates into CASSLGANENTEAFF.

The chain couples TRBV9 to TRBJ2-3; TRBD2 agrees at 14 bases. The CDR3 is 17 residues long. Germline CDR1 reads SGDLS; CDR2 reads YYNGEE. V shed 4 bases, J shed 5 bases, and the junction held 9 bases outside the gene matches. The DNA of the CDR3 is TGTGCCAGCAGCCCGCCCGGGACTAGCGGGAGAGGAGATACGCAGTATTTT. Translated, it gives CASSPPGTSGRGDTQYF.

The CDR3 DNA is TGTGCCAGCAGTTACTCGATAGGCGGGAGCTCCTACGAGCAGTACTTC. As protein: CASSYSIGGSSYEQYF. The rearrangement links TRBV6-5 to TRBJ2-7; 7 nucleotides align to TRBD2. Trimming cost V 0 bases and J 0 bases; bases outside gene matches: 5. This CDR3 has 16 amino acids. The germline gives CDR1 MNHEY, CDR2 SVGAGI.

The gene calls are TRBV5-1 and TRBJ2-1; D possibly corresponds to TRBD2 (6 bases). CDR3 length equals 16 residues. Trimming removed 0 bases at V and 4 bases at J, with 14 bases between. The germline CDR1 and CDR2 sequences are SGHRS and YFSETQ. The CDR3 DNA reads as TGCGCCAGCAGCTTGGGTGGTAGCGGTTCTTACAATGAGCAGTTCTTC. The encoded protein is CASSLGGSGSYNEQFF.

This chain links TRBV7-2 with TRBJ2-7; 7 positions agree with TRBD2. Per germline, CDR1 SGHTA and CDR2 FQGNSA. This CDR3 contains 15 residues. Trimming cost V 5 bases and J 0 bases; bases outside gene matches: 7. The DNA for the CDR3 is TGTGCCAGCAGCGAACAAAGCGGGAACTCCTACGAGCAGTACTTC. Translation: CASSEQSGNSYEQYF.

This chain joins TRBV5-8 and TRBJ1-6, with D possibly being TRBD1 (5 bases). Germline values: CDR1 SGHTS, CDR2 YDEGEE. Trimming stripped 0 bases from V and 9 bases from J, with 13 bases between. CDR3 size: 15 residues. The CDR3 here is CASSLGQLRSSPLHF. The CDR3 region has the DNA TGTGCCAGCAGCTTGGGACAGCTTAGGAGTTCACCCCTCCACTTT. Full variable domain (missing parts from reference TRBV5-8 and TRBJ1-6): EAGVTQSPTHLIKTRGQQATLRCSPISGHTSVYWYQQALGLGLQFLLWYDEGEERNRGNFPPRFSGRQFPNYSSELNVNALELEDSALYLCASSLGQLRSSPLHFGNGTRLTVT.

The gene calls are TRBV6-5 and TRBJ2-5, with D tentatively TRBD1 (6 bases). Germline CDR1 MNHEY, CDR2 SVGAGI. Trimming removed 7 bases at V and 3 bases at J, with 12 bases between. The CDR3 has 13 residues. As DNA, the CDR3 is TGTGCCAGCATAAGGACAGCAAAAGAGACCCAGTACTTC. Amino acids: CASIRTAKETQYF.

V is TRBV5-4 and J is TRBJ2-7, with 7 bases that match TRBD2. This CDR3 spans 15 amino acids. V lost 2 bases and J lost 0; bases outside the gene matches: 5. CDR1 and CDR2 (germline): SGHNT, YYREEE (reference sequence). The CDR3 protein is CASSFKRGLSYEQYF. The CDR3 DNA reads TGTGCCAGCAGCTTTAAGCGGGGCCTCTCCTACGAGCAGTACTTC.

This chain connects TRBV10-2 to TRBJ1-5, with 7 bases lining up with TRBD1. V was pared by 5 bases and J by 4 bases, with 2 bases of the junction left unmatched. The CDR3 spans 13 residues. Germline loops: CDR1 WSHSY, CDR2 SAAADI. DNA of the CDR3: TGCGCCAGCAGTTCACAGGGGAATCAGCCCCAGCATTTT. Translated, it gives CASSSQGNQPQHF.

For the CDR3, the DNA is TGTGCCAGCAGTGTAGGGGATAATGAGCAGTTCTTC. It yields the protein CASSVGDNEQFF. The chain has TRBV25-1 and TRBJ2-1; D perhaps matches TRBD1 (5 bases). Trimming left V 4 bases short and J 7 bases short, with 8 bases between. The CDR3 sequence is 12 residues long. Germline CDR1 reads MGHDK; CDR2 reads SYGVNS.

This chain connects TRBV11-1 to TRBJ2-7, with 12 bases lining up with TRBD2. V trimming: 6 bases; J trimming: 1 base; junction bases outside the gene matches: 4. Germline lookup yields CDR1 SGHAT and CDR2 FQDESV (reference sequence). The CDR3 totals 15 residues. CDR3 region: CASRGTSGWSYEQYF. The CDR3, as DNA: TGTGCCAGCAGGGGGACTAGCGGGTGGTCCTACGAGCAGTACTTC. Looking up the rest from reference TRBV11-1 and TRBJ2-7 gives the full variable domain: EAEVAQSPRYKITEKSQAVAFWCDPISGHATLYWYRQILGQGPELLVQFQDESVVDDSQLPKDRFSAERLKGVDSTLKIQPAELGDSAMYLCASRGTSGWSYEQYFGPGTRLTVT.

The chain links TRBV28 to TRBJ1-5; 10 positions match TRBD1. Trimming removed 3 bases from V and 6 bases from J; junction bases left unmatched: 5. CDR1 MDHEN and CDR2 SYDVKM come from the germline V gene. The CDR3 covers 15 residues. This chain's CDR3 is CASSLGQGMSQPQHF. CDR3 nucleotides: TGTGCCAGCAGTTTGGGACAGGGGATGAGTCAGCCCCAGCATTTT.

There are a few counts of this clone. This chain joins TRBV5-4 and TRBJ2-7; 9 bases are shared with TRBD1. After removal of 4 bases from V and 6 bases from J, the junction contained 8 bases not matched to a gene. Germline V gene lookup returns CDR1 SGHNT and CDR2 YYREEE (reference sequence). CDR3 size: 14 residues. The CDR3 loop reads CASSTGQGFSEQYF. Written as DNA, the CDR3 is TGTGCCAGCAGCACAGGACAGGGGTTCTCCGAGCAGTACTTC.

The genes are TRBV3-1 (or the pseudogene TRBV3-2) and TRBJ2-5; D uncertain. Trimming left V 6 bases short and J 7 bases short, with 18 bases between. Germline CDR1 and CDR2: LGHDT and YNNKEL (reference sequence). The CDR3 spans 14 residues. CDR3 region: CASRPAGGAGTQYF. The DNA for the CDR3 is TGTGCCAGCAGACCCGCCGGCGGAGCTGGGACCCAGTACTTC.